A selection of T cell receptor beta chains follows, all from one sample in a study of shared clonotypes between healthy human individuals. Libraries were prepared by immunoSEQ multiplex PCR; TCRdb keeps only in-frame clonotypes and omits some of them. Counted here are about 2 million clones, 85% to 95% occurring once; the ten biggest clones make up less than 1.5%. Input material: naive CD8+ T cells sorted from blood. These receptors all stem from a man aged 18 to 29 in good health. The CDR3 runs from the conserved cysteine through the conserved F or W.

V gene	CDR3 protein
TRBV9	CASTTGGSGNTIYF
TRBV10-2	CASSAEGTLTYEQYF
TRBV2	CASSEGGDREYQEAFF
TRBV5-1	CASSVRTSSGNTIYF
TRBV13	CASSFTGISGNTIYF
TRBV5-4	CASSFAGSGANVLTF
TRBV11-2	CASSLVELAGAGEYF
TRBV15	CATSMPRAISGELFF
TRBV9	CASSVGLTYEQYF
TRBV6-5	CASSYSDRGRLGELFF
TRBV6-1	CASSVGLFNEQFF
TRBV27	CASSPPGLAGAETQYF
TRBV9	CASSAGQDLAYEQYF
TRBV28	CARDRLNYGYTF
TRBV28	CASSLLGTSGGDAYNEQFF
TRBV9	CASSVEISAYEQYF
TRBV27	CASSFIGTSGANTGELFF
TRBV27	CASSSEDPSYNSPLHF
TRBV30	CAWSKGKLFF
TRBV19	CASSWAETGYEQYF
TRBV7-6	CASSLGSGPIQETQYF
TRBV28	CASSLGPIGGGPSYEQYF
TRBV27	CASSPTGGSRQPQHF
TRBV7-9	CASSLRLAGGTYEQYF
TRBV5-1	CASSFVFSSEQYF
TRBV7-8	CASSELAGAIYEQYF
TRBV2	CASSPDRGFEQYF
TRBV30	CAWSEGDGYNQPQHF
TRBV27	CASSLSPGGGVAEQYF
TRBV30	CAWSVGQGHETQYF
TRBV30	CACIGTVGYTF
TRBV6-1	CASSVGNYGYTF
TRBV6-5	CASSYSGGARETQYF
TRBV6-5	CASSDSMRGEKLFF
TRBV11-2	CASSFGGAPYEQYF
TRBV20-1	CSADRGNEQFF
TRBV7-9	CASSLGRSGRAQETQYF
TRBV5-1	CASSLVAYQETQYF
TRBV30	CAWSAPGLASSTDTQYF
TRBV27	CASTTGGSNQPQHF
TRBV5-1	CASSLTRRGAYEQYF
TRBV7-5	CARSLDRATTDTQYF
TRBV2	CASSPSGLAGETQYF
TRBV7-9	CASSTGTQVYEQYF
TRBV9	CASGGGASTDTQYF
TRBV4-3	CASSQTTDITYEQYF
TRBV5-4	CASSPGTGSYEQYF
TRBV6-5	CASPWGQGNTDTQYF
TRBV6-1	CASRRTGSYNEQFF
TRBV7-9	CASSSFTGTMNTEAFF
TRBV7-9	CASSYGYSGGYTF
TRBV6-6	CASGGNGTRAYEQYF
TRBV27	CASSLGSGRNTDTQYF
TRBV28	CASSFWGYGYTF
TRBV14	CASSQVSLAGEDEQYF
TRBV27	CASSLSRLNTEAFF
TRBV4-1	CASSLGTGNRSNQPQHF
TRBV4-1	CASSQDKPSRIYEQYF
TRBV7-8	CASSPGTGFLSPYEQYF
TRBV29-1	CSVLGQDQPQHF